The present TCR beta chain was sequenced within a study of shared T cell receptors in the human thymus. Only a few counts were recorded for this clone. Here immunoSEQ multiplex PCR was the method, and the copy in TCRdb shows in-frame clones only, minus some. The sample has about 730,000 clones; 80% to 90% are singletons. There are 17 residues in the CDR3. Germline lookup yields CDR1 MDHEN and CDR2 SYDVKM. Trimming left V 7 bases short and J 5 bases short, with 23 bases between. In addition, the sample was reused for a study of human thymus T cells. That report notes: The source of the thymus tissue was resections taken during corrective heart surgery. Blood and thymic repertoires both appeared biased in V and J gene usage.

This chain connects TRBV28 to TRBJ2-2; a possible D gene is TRBD1 (6 bases). The sequence derives from a girl under three years old with a congenital heart defect. Material for sequencing was thymocytes. The CDR3 sequence: CASTSSGTIPRTGELFF. For the CDR3, the DNA is TGTGCCAGCACCTCTTCCGGGACAATCCCAAGGACCGGGGAGCTGTTTTTT.